This T cell receptor (beta chain) stems from a study of shared clonotypes between healthy human individuals (dated by TCRdb to 2019 to 2021). Background on the whole study: Three men and a couple of women, aged 18 to 49 years, made up the cohort. For each donor, three plates each were used for CD4 naive and CD4 memory, two plates were used for CD8 naive, and one plate was used for CD8 memory. To estimate repertoire size and how much clonotypes are shared between individuals, the study performed deep sequencing of blood TCR repertoires from roughly five healthy adults. To increase sequencing depth and limit assay-specific biases, different laboratories used diverse techniques to prepare libraries and sequence TCR repertoires. Per donor, leukapheresis produced somewhere between about 0.9 and 10 billion PBMCs. General findings and caveats noted by the study authors: Sampling was restricted to blood, and TCR repertoires in tissues likely differ from the TCR repertoires found in blood. Estimated clonotype richness was generally larger for naive than for memory subsets. The small number of donors limited the genetic and exposure-history diversity represented. Pairwise subsampling indicated that sequencing depth was expected to affect the degree of clonotype sharing among donors. Incomplete sequencing was indicated by rarefaction of sorted-subset datasets, despite the large sequencing depth. Compared with non-shared clonotypes, the clonotypes found in all four sorted-subset donors had higher generation probabilities. When a handful of donors were compared, the shared fraction of clonotypes was roughly 4.8% for naive CD4, approximately 3.5% for naive CD8, roughly 2.3% for memory CD4, and roughly 0.4% for memory CD8.

For the CD8 naive samples, CD45RO-negative cells were positively selected for CCR7, yielding a CD45RA+CCR7+ population from which TemRA cells were excluded. Healthy HIV-negative adults with no recently reported acute infections or vaccinations were included as donors. Every donor was a Caucasian adult living in Nashville, Tennessee, USA. Blood was obtained by leukapheresis, after which PBMCs were separated by Ficoll-Histopaque density gradient centrifugation and cryopreserved in liquid nitrogen vapor phase. Analytical flow cytometry was used to check the purity and quantity of every magnetically sorted T cell population. Genomic DNA was isolated from every sorted fraction and measured by UV absorbance on a Nanodrop 2000c. From V the trimming removes 5 bases and from J it removes 2 bases, while the gene matches leave 7 bases of the junction unaccounted for. Looking up the germline V gene yields CDR1 SGHTA and CDR2 FQGTGA. Spanning cysteine to phenylalanine, the CDR3 consists of 15 amino acids. Here the CDR3 DNA is all that survives: 45 bases in frame from base 1.

Using the deep immunoSEQ assay, TCR CDR3 regions were amplified from genomic DNA by multiplex PCR. Extracted genomic DNA from each cell subset was distributed evenly across all wells of several immunoSEQ 96-well plates, and each plate was treated as a replicate. For sorted subsets, each replicate PCR was loaded with 200 to 250 ng genomic DNA, equivalent to about 30,000 T cell genomes. Purified libraries were quantified with a Qubit 3.0 fluorometer, sized on a Bioanalyzer 2100, and re-quantified with the KAPA Library Quantification kit. Every immunoSEQ 96-well plate was sequenced on a separate single-read 150-cycle Illumina NextSeq 550 flow cell. From the authors' description of their analysis: The immunoSEQ output contained only junctional sequences without quality scores, so filtering could not match that applied to full-length reads. Sequences were annotated with PyIR, a Python wrapper for IgBLAST v1.9, and V/J genes and CDR3 were assigned using IMGT germline references. Reads were filtered out if the reads had weak V/J assignments (E-value above 1e-6), no CDR3, stop codons, out-of-frame junctions, or ambiguous translated residues. V3J clonotypes were defined as sequences sharing the same inferred V gene, J gene, and CDR3 amino acid sequence. Percentage overlap between repertoires was calculated by dividing the number of shared unique clonotypes by the size of the smaller repertoire. RTK rarefaction, the Chao1 estimator, and Recon v2.1 estimates of unobserved clonotypes were used to assess repertoire richness. Generation probabilities for all TCRbeta clonotypes obtained by the gDNA method from a handful of donors were computed using OLGA. In TCRdb, the immuneACCESS table is reduced to in-frame sequences with V and J assigned. These tables do not hold every clone; where another copy was compared, an unresolved V gene accounts for under half, and the others remain unexplained. V and J calls and clone size are those listed in that table; D and trimming were worked out from the DNA. The sample yields approximately 720,000 clones; approximately 90% were counted once. Approximately 22% of the sample rests with the top ten.

Remarks on this clone: It has no known antigen specificity. No clone much larger than this one lies a single base away; base qualities are absent.

The sequence links TRBV7-3 to TRBJ2-7; 9 middle bases align to TRBD1. The sequence was collected from a man aged 25 to 45 in good health. Material for sequencing was naive CD8+ T cells sorted from blood. The cell subset or site label here, explained by the study, means: CD45RA+CCR7+. In nucleotides, the sequence is TGTGCCAGCAGCCCCTCCGGACAGGGGACCTACGAGCAGTACTTC. Its product reads: CASSPSGQGTYEQYF.